This T cell receptor (beta chain) was found in a study of PD-1 blockade in classical Hodgkin lymphoma. As to time point: newly diagnosed, previously untreated cHL patient sample. Using magnetic negative selection, the CD4+ T cells were separated out of thawed PBMCs. Comparison samples consisted of PBMCs from newly diagnosed, untreated classical Hodgkin lymphoma. Repertoires were generated with immunoSEQ multiplex PCR, while TCRdb's copy carries only in-frame clones and drops some. The repertoire includes more than 15,000 clones, under 85% of them detected once, and approximately 1.3% sits in the top ten. With respect to this clone: Its antigen is undetermined.

Overall study results and limits: There remain no defined causes for the repertoire differences, which possibly reflect disease activity or prior therapy. Compared with healthy donors, newly diagnosed patients reportedly showed lower baseline TCR diversity.

The specimen was CD4+ T cells from blood. The receptor's source is a human donor with classical Hodgkin lymphoma.

The CDR3 DNA is TGCGCCAGCAGCCCCGGACAGTATAATTCACCCCTCCACTTT. Protein product: CASSPGQYNSPLHF. The chain has TRBV5-1 and TRBJ1-6, with D possibly being TRBD1 (6 bases). The V and J ends lost 4 bases and 4 bases respectively, with 9 bases between them. CDR1 is SGHRS and CDR2 is YFSETQ in the germline V gene. The CDR3 is 14 amino acids. The full variable domain, in which reference TRBV5-1 and TRBJ1-6 provide the parts outside the CDR3, is KAGVTQTPRYLIKTRGQQVTLSCSPISGHRSVSWYQQTPGQGLQFLFEYFSETQRNKGNFPGRFSGRQFSNSRSEMNVSTLELGDSALYLCASSPGQYNSPLHFGNGTRLTVT.